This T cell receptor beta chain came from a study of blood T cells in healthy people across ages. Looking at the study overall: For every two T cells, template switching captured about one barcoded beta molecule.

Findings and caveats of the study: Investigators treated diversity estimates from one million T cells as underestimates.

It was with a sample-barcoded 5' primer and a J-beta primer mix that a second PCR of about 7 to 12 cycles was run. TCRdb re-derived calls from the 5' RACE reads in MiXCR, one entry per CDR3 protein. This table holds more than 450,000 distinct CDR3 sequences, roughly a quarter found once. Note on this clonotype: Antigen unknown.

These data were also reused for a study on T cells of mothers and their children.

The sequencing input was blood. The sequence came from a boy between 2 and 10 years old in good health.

CDR3 sequence: CASSATLLDGFYGYTF. The CDR3 bases are TGTGCCAGCAGTGCAACCCTCCTGGACGGGTTCTATGGCTACACCTTC. The chain employs TRBV2 and TRBJ1-2; the D is unclear. The CDR3 consists of 16 residues. Germline values: CDR1 SNHLY, CDR2 FYNNEI. Trimming shortened V by 4 bases and J by 4 bases, and 19 bases separated the two germline ends.